The rows below give T cell receptor beta chains drawn from one sample of a study of cytomegalovirus exposure and HLA in healthy donors. Only in-frame clones appear in the TCRdb table, and some are missing; sequencing was by immunoSEQ multiplex PCR. The table lists 95,000 to 100,000 clones, roughly 76% of them singletons, with roughly 2% in the top ten. Material for sequencing was PBMCs. The receptor source for this set is a man in his forties in good health and CMV-seronegative. The CDR3 runs from the conserved cysteine through the conserved F or W. D genes are given only for firm matches. Rows may omit the clone size; those that give it use once, few, many or a size class.

.	TRBD1	TRBV7-9	TRBJ2-1	CASSLDRGSYNEQFF	TGTGCCAGCAGCTTAGACAGGGGGTCCTACAATGAGCAGTTCTTC
few	.	TRBV19	TRBJ1-1	CASSITDLNTEAFF	TGTGCCAGTAGTATCACAGACCTCAACACTGAAGCTTTCTTT
.	.	TRBV6-4	TRBJ2-4	CASSDSSGWVLSNIQYF	TGTGCCAGCAGTGACTCTTCGGGTTGGGTGTTGTCGAACATTCAGTACTTC
.	TRBD1	TRBV10-2	TRBJ1-5	CASIDRGSNQPQHF	TGCGCCAGCATCGACAGGGGGAGCAATCAGCCCCAGCATTTT
.	TRBD2	TRBV28	TRBJ2-3	CASRPQTGTSGRDTQYF	TGTGCCAGCAGGCCCCAGACCGGGACTAGCGGGAGAGATACGCAGTATTTT
.	.	TRBV7-2	TRBJ1-2	CASSPPGNYGYTF	TGTGCCAGCAGCCCCCCGGGAAACTATGGCTACACCTTC
.	TRBD2	TRBV9	TRBJ2-1	CASSVAGLAKIRSYNEQFF	TGTGCCAGCAGCGTAGCCGGACTAGCGAAAATTCGGTCCTACAATGAGCAGTTCTTC
.	.	TRBV7-2	TRBJ1-1	CASDLMREGRSTEAFF	TGTGCCAGCGATCTCATGAGGGAAGGTAGGAGCACTGAAGCTTTCTTT
.	TRBD2	TRBV7-2	TRBJ2-1	CASSLAGTSGRSSYNEQFF	TGTGCCAGCAGCTTAGCCGGGACTAGCGGGAGGAGCTCCTACAATGAGCAGTTCTTC
.	TRBD1	TRBV7-2	TRBJ2-7	CASSPRTGAYEQYF	TGTGCCAGCAGCCCCCGGACAGGAGCCTACGAGCAGTACTTC
.	.	TRBV7-2	TRBJ2-7	CASSPVGTSYEQYF	TGTGCCAGCAGCCCCGTGGGGACTTCCTACGAGCAGTACTTC
few	TRBD1	TRBV5-6	TRBJ2-5	CASSPDRSQETQYF	TGTGCCAGCAGCCCGGACAGGAGCCAAGAGACCCAGTACTTC
.	.	TRBV6-5	TRBJ1-1	CASSSFGRGTEAFF	TGTGCCAGCAGCTCTTTTGGGAGGGGCACTGAAGCTTTCTTT
.	.	TRBV5-1	TRBJ2-5	CASSHSETQYF	TGCGCCAGCAGCCATTCAGAGACCCAGTACTTC
.	.	TRBV7-9	TRBJ2-7	CASSASRYEQYF	TGTGCCAGCAGCGCCTCGCGGTACGAGCAGTACTTC
.	TRBD1	TRBV4-3	TRBJ2-3	CASSQIHRGTDTQYF	TGCGCCAGCAGCCAAATCCACAGGGGAACAGATACGCAGTATTTT